Listed below are T cell receptor beta chains from one sample, sequenced in a study of blood T cell repertoires in COVID-19. Generated by immunoSEQ multiplex PCR, the TCRdb table keeps only in-frame clones and is missing some. The table lists about 180,000 clones, more than 70% of them singletons. Source material: peripheral blood. These receptors all stem from a woman aged 25 to 45 with acute or convalescent COVID-19. Both conserved end residues are part of each CDR3. A D gene is named only where the DNA matches it firmly. The size of a clone is reported for some rows only, either as once, few or many, or as a class for expanded clones.

J gene,clone size,D gene,V gene,CDR3 protein,CDR3 DNA
TRBJ2-1,-,TRBD1,TRBV2,CASTRDRSYNEQFF,TGTGCCAGCACCCGGGACAGAAGCTACAATGAGCAGTTCTTC
TRBJ2-3,-,TRBD2,TRBV29-1,CSAPGGSYSTDTQYF,TGCAGCGCCCCCGGCGGGAGCTATAGCACAGATACGCAGTATTTT
TRBJ2-5,-,TRBD1,TRBV5-1,CASSFTGGSETQYF,TGCGCCAGCAGCTTTACAGGGGGCTCAGAGACCCAGTACTTC
TRBJ2-1,once,-,TRBV10-2,CATLREVANEQFF,TGCGCAACACTGAGGGAGGTAGCCAATGAGCAGTTCTTC
TRBJ2-7,-,-,TRBV10-3,CAIRAGSYEQYF,TGTGCCATCAGGGCGGGATCCTACGAGCAGTACTTC
TRBJ2-1,-,-,TRBV24-1,CATSDLSGIEQFF,TGTGCCACCAGTGATTTATCGGGTATTGAGCAGTTCTTC
TRBJ2-2,-,-,TRBV6-5,CASSYLFGELFF,TGTGCCAGCAGTTACCTATTCGGGGAGCTGTTTTTT
TRBJ2-7,-,-,TRBV30,CAWSVNRDTKGEQYF,TGTGCCTGGAGTGTAAATCGGGACACCAAGGGTGAGCAGTACTTC
TRBJ2-7,-,TRBD2,TRBV7-2,CASSLPLASGYYEQYF,TGTGCCAGCAGCTTACCGTTGGCTAGCGGATATTACGAGCAGTACTTC
TRBJ2-1,-,-,TRBV29-1,CSARDQYNEQFF,TGCAGCGCTCGGGATCAGTACAATGAGCAGTTCTTC
TRBJ2-7,once,TRBD2,TRBV7-2,CASSLGPLAGRYEQYF,TGTGCCAGCAGCTTGGGACCTCTAGCGGGGAGGTACGAGCAGTACTTC
TRBJ1-1,-,TRBD1,TRBV2,CASKSQGATEAFF,TGTGCCAGCAAATCACAGGGGGCAACTGAAGCTTTCTTT
TRBJ2-7,-,-,TRBV2,CASRDFTYEQYF,TGTGCCAGCAGGGACTTTACCTACGAGCAGTACTTC
TRBJ2-1,-,TRBD2,TRBV28,CASSITLAGRWDEQFF,TGTGCCAGCAGTATCACACTAGCGGGGAGGTGGGATGAGCAGTTCTTC
TRBJ2-7,-,-,TRBV21-1,CASSKVQGLKSKSSYEQYF,TGTGCCAGCAGCAAAGTTCAGGGGCTCAAGTCAAAGAGCTCCTACGAGCAGTACTTC
TRBJ2-7,once,-,TRBV11-3,CASSTRTDSTEQYF,TGTGCCAGCAGCACCAGGACAGATAGTACCGAGCAGTACTTC
TRBJ1-1,-,TRBD1,TRBV19,CASSIGTGTKAFF,TGTGCCAGTAGTATTGGGACAGGGACTAAAGCTTTCTTT
TRBJ2-7,-,TRBD2,TRBV4-1,CASSQEQAGAYEQYF,TGCGCCAGCAGCCAAGAGCAAGCGGGAGCGTACGAGCAGTACTTC
TRBJ2-2,-,TRBD2,TRBV27,CASSIGRTSTGELFF,TGTGCCAGCAGTATCGGGAGGACATCTACCGGGGAGCTGTTTTTT
TRBJ1-4,-,-,TRBV10-3,CAISESKGSNEKLFF,TGTGCCATCAGTGAGTCGAAGGGGTCTAATGAAAAACTGTTTTTT
TRBJ1-2,-,-,TRBV2,CGSTPPGTPVYGYTF,TGTGGCAGCACCCCCCCTGGGACACCCGTATATGGCTACACCTTC
TRBJ1-5,once,-,TRBV19,CASSIQDYQPQHF,TGTGCCAGTAGTATCCAGGACTATCAGCCCCAGCATTTT
TRBJ2-1,-,TRBD2,TRBV10-3,CAISEGLAYNEQFF,TGTGCCATCAGTGAGGGACTAGCCTACAATGAGCAGTTCTTC
TRBJ2-7,-,-,TRBV20-1,CSASRSVEQYF,TGCAGTGCTAGCAGATCAGTCGAGCAGTACTTC
TRBJ2-3,-,TRBD2,TRBV2,CASSGLAGGPYF,TGTGCCAGCAGTGGGCTAGCGGGAGGGCCGTATTTT
TRBJ1-3,once,-,TRBV20-1,CSASRGNRSGNTIYF,TGCAGTGCTAGTAGGGGCAACCGCTCTGGAAACACCATATATTTT
TRBJ2-1,-,-,TRBV10-1,CASSESGAANEQFF,TGCGCCAGCAGTGAGTCAGGGGCAGCTAATGAGCAGTTCTTC
TRBJ2-1,once,TRBD2,TRBV27,CASSLLAGDYNEQFF,TGTGCCAGCAGTTTACTGGCGGGAGACTACAATGAGCAGTTCTTC
TRBJ2-1,-,TRBD2,TRBV30,CAWDLAGMGNEQFF,TGTGCCTGGGACCTAGCGGGGATGGGGAATGAGCAGTTCTTC
TRBJ1-6,-,TRBD1,TRBV28,CASTAPGQGFSPLHF,TGTGCCAGCACCGCTCCAGGACAGGGTTTTTCACCCCTCCACTTT
TRBJ2-7,few,TRBD2,TRBV29-1,CSVGSGIGEQYF,TGCAGCGTTGGTAGCGGGATTGGGGAGCAGTACTTC
TRBJ2-7,-,-,TRBV2,CASVRDKLYEQYF,TGTGCCAGCGTCCGGGACAAGCTATACGAGCAGTACTTC
TRBJ2-2,-,-,TRBV7-6,CASRSWTGELFF,TGTGCCAGCAGGAGCTGGACCGGGGAGCTGTTTTTT
TRBJ2-7,-,TRBD2,TRBV6-5,CASTYAGGLGYEQYF,TGTGCCAGCACCTATGCGGGGGGACTAGGCTACGAGCAGTACTTC
TRBJ1-1,-,-,TRBV11-3,CASSFMVGQAFF,TGTGCCAGCAGCTTCATGGTGGGGCAAGCTTTCTTT
TRBJ1-1,-,-,TRBV5-1,CASSLEGGVTEAFF,TGCGCCAGCAGCTTGGAAGGGGGTGTCACTGAAGCTTTCTTT
TRBJ2-7,few,-,TRBV24-1,CATSASRGRVGEQYF,TGTGCCACCAGTGCCTCCAGGGGCAGGGTGGGCGAGCAGTACTTC
TRBJ2-7,-,TRBD2,TRBV19,CASSILAGGLYEQYF,TGTGCCAGTAGTATTCTAGCGGGAGGTCTGTACGAGCAGTACTTC
TRBJ2-3,-,-,TRBV15,CATSPRRVATDTQYF,TGTGCCACCTCGCCGCGCCGGGTAGCCACAGATACGCAGTATTTT
TRBJ2-7,-,TRBD2,TRBV4-2,CASSQARLAGEYEQYF,TGTGCCAGCAGCCAAGCCCGACTAGCGGGAGAGTACGAGCAGTACTTC
TRBJ2-3,-,TRBD2,TRBV28,CASSFQLADSTDTQYF,TGTGCCAGCAGTTTTCAACTAGCGGATAGCACAGATACGCAGTATTTT
TRBJ1-1,-,TRBD1,TRBV19,CASSQTGFAEAFF,TGTGCCAGTAGTCAGACAGGGTTCGCTGAAGCTTTCTTT
TRBJ2-1,-,TRBD2,TRBV24-1,CATSDRGLAGVSGEQFF,TGTGCCACCAGTGATCGGGGACTAGCGGGAGTTAGTGGTGAGCAGTTCTTC
TRBJ2-6,-,-,TRBV11-3,CASSSLGANVLTF,TGTGCCAGCAGCTCCCTTGGGGCCAACGTCCTGACTTTC
TRBJ2-7,-,-,TRBV25-1,CASSDTLGSSYEQYF,TGTGCCAGCAGTGACACCCTGGGGAGCTCCTACGAGCAGTACTTC
TRBJ1-1,-,-,TRBV28,CASRASQGSGTEAFF,TGTGCCAGCAGGGCCTCGCAGGGGTCCGGCACTGAAGCTTTCTTT
TRBJ2-7,-,TRBD1,TRBV3-1/TRBV3-2,CASSQGQGTEQYF,TGTGCCAGCAGCCAGGGACAGGGTACCGAGCAGTACTTC
TRBJ1-6,-,-,TRBV28,CASSGNRDPGTPLHF,TGTGCCAGCAGTGGTAACAGGGACCCCGGGACACCCCTCCACTTT
TRBJ2-1,-,TRBD2,TRBV11-2,CASSSTSGNYNEQFF,TGTGCCAGCAGCTCAACTAGCGGAAATTACAATGAGCAGTTCTTC
TRBJ1-2,-,TRBD1,TRBV18,CASSPSGTGGRLGYGYTF,TGTGCCAGCTCACCCTCCGGGACAGGGGGCCGTTTAGGTTATGGCTACACCTTC
TRBJ1-1,-,-,TRBV6-5,CASSYSRAAEAFF,TGTGCCAGCAGTTACTCCCGCGCGGCTGAAGCTTTCTTT
TRBJ2-7,-,TRBD1,TRBV7-8,CASSKRRQGPYEQYF,TGTGCCAGCAGCAAGCGAAGACAGGGGCCGTACGAGCAGTACTTC